One sample yielded the 8 T cell receptor beta chains listed below, sequenced in a study of beta chain features in type 1 diabetes. Whole-study results and caveats: Shorter TCRB CDR3s, moderately but significantly so, marked every one of the four CD4+ subsets in Type 1 diabetes patients.

The antigens for these receptors are not known. The investigators reverse transcribed all of the isolated RNA, so they sequenced expressed TCRB transcripts. The repertoire was sequenced with immunoSEQ multiplex PCR; TCRdb's copy has only in-frame clones and lacks some. Among some 160,000 clones listed, 8.5% to 10% were seen once. The sample consisted of central memory CD4+ T cells from blood. Receptor source: a woman in her thirties with type 1 diabetes.

In this sample, this clone turned up a few times. The rearrangement uses TRBV9 and TRBJ1-3; 8 bases match TRBD1. This CDR3 has 16 amino acids. Germline V lookup: CDR1 SGDLS, CDR2 YYNGEE. V trimming: 2 bases; J trimming: 0 bases; junction bases outside the gene matches: 4. The CDR3 here is CASSVGQADSGNTIYF. For the CDR3, the DNA is TGTGCCAGCAGCGTGGGACAGGCGGACTCTGGAAACACCATATATTTT.

The genes are TRBV9 and TRBJ2-1; 9 nucleotides match TRBD2. The CDR3 totals 15 residues. Per the germline V gene, CDR1 is SGDLS and CDR2 is YYNGEE. Losses at the gene ends were 5 bases for V and 3 bases for J; bases not matched to a gene: 6. CDR3 in amino acids: CASSVSSGDYNEQFF. The CDR3 DNA follows: TGTGCCAGCAGTGTATCTAGCGGGGACTACAATGAGCAGTTCTTC.

This chain joins TRBV10-3 and TRBJ2-1; 11 bases are shared with TRBD2. The CDR3 contains 18 residues. The V gene end was trimmed by 6 bases and the J gene end by 7 bases; junction bases not matched to a gene: 17. Germline V lookup: CDR1 ENHRY, CDR2 SYGVKD. CDR3 sequence reads: CAIRETSGTSPTRNEQFF. CDR3 bases: TGTGCCATCAGGGAGACTAGCGGGACGTCCCCGACGCGGAATGAGCAGTTCTTC.

This clone was detected only a few times. The rearrangement links TRBV7-9 to TRBJ1-5, with D uncertain. The CDR3 loop spans 13 amino acids. Deletions cut 1 base from V and 6 bases from J, with 7 bases between. CDR1 is SEHNR and CDR2 is FQNEAQ in the germline V gene (reference sequence). The DNA of the CDR3 is TGTGCCAGCAGCTTAGGGGCGGGTCAGCCCCAGCATTTT. Translation gives CASSLGAGQPQHF.

The chain carries TRBV6-6 and TRBJ2-3; no clear D gene. This CDR3 region has 13 residues. V was clipped by 6 bases and J by 6 bases, with 13 bases between them. The germline CDR1 and CDR2 sequences are MNHNY and SVGAGI (reference sequence). This CDR3 reads CASSTNSGDTQYF. For the CDR3, the DNA is TGTGCCAGCAGCACCAACTCCGGGGATACGCAGTATTTT.

The chain joins TRBV30 to TRBJ1-1; D might be TRBD1 (6 bases). The CDR3 covers 14 residues. Trimming cost V 6 bases and J 1 base, with 15 bases left between them. The germline V gene has CDR1 GTSNPN and CDR2 SVGIG (reference sequence). The CDR3 DNA reads as TGTGCCTGTTTTCGGGACACCGGGAACACTGAAGCTTTCTTT. Translation: CACFRDTGNTEAFF.

Written as DNA, the CDR3 is TGTGCCAGCAGCTCTGGAGGAGGCCAGGGGGCCTACGAGCAGTACTTC. As protein: CASSSGGGQGAYEQYF. The chain is built from TRBV7-8 and TRBJ2-7; the match to TRBD1 covers 7 bases. The CDR3 sequence is 16 residues long. J lost 2 bases, V lost 4 bases, and 11 bases had no gene match. Germline V gives CDR1 SGHVS, CDR2 FQNEAQ.

There are a few counts of this clone. The chain carries TRBV4-2 and TRBJ2-1; 11 bases align to TRBD2. The CDR3 consists of 16 residues. The junction had 8 bases not matched to a gene; V was cut back by 3 bases and J by 7 bases. Germline CDR1 LGHNA, CDR2 YNFKEQ. CDR3 residues: CASSHGTSGSVNEQFF. CDR3 DNA: TGTGCCAGCAGCCACGGAACTAGCGGGAGTGTGAATGAGCAGTTCTTC.